A selection of T cell receptor beta chains follows, all from one sample in a study of T cells in Graves' hyperthyroidism and ophthalmopathy. TCRdb re-called the multiplex PCR reads with MiXCR, one entry per CDR3 protein. The table lists under 250,000 distinct CDR3 sequences, 24% of them singletons. The sequenced sample was blood. The receptor source for this set is a woman in her thirties or forties with Graves' ophthalmopathy. CDR3s include the opening cysteine and the closing phenylalanine or tryptophan.

j_call: TRBJ2-7; v_call: TRBV6-1; cdr3_aa: CASSDTEGPYEQYF
j_call: TRBJ2-3; v_call: TRBV20-1; cdr3_aa: CSASYYTSGITDTQYF
j_call: TRBJ2-7; v_call: TRBV28; cdr3_aa: CASSFHRGRTGTSGSVPYEQYF
j_call: TRBJ2-7; v_call: TRBV11-1; cdr3_aa: CASSLVGREENYEQYF
j_call: TRBJ2-2; v_call: TRBV6-1; cdr3_aa: CATQVSGELLF
j_call: TRBJ2-5; v_call: TRBV15; cdr3_aa: CATSTLKETQYF
j_call: TRBJ2-7; v_call: TRBV6-1; cdr3_aa: CASSSLLVDDDEQYF
j_call: TRBJ2-4; v_call: TRBV20-1; cdr3_aa: CSVVYREANIQYF
j_call: TRBJ1-5; v_call: TRBV10-3; cdr3_aa: CAITQGALQPQHF
j_call: TRBJ2-4; v_call: TRBV5-1; cdr3_aa: CASSVGQGRSDIQYF
j_call: TRBJ2-7; v_call: TRBV28; cdr3_aa: CASKWDYSYEQYF
j_call: TRBJ2-7; v_call: TRBV10-1; cdr3_aa: CASSAGTTYEQYF
j_call: TRBJ1-5; v_call: TRBV20-1; cdr3_aa: CSARDPTGFDGPQHF
j_call: TRBJ1-2; v_call: TRBV4-1; cdr3_aa: CASSQGAGAQANYGYTF
j_call: TRBJ1-1; v_call: TRBV6-1; cdr3_aa: CASSDNRVPRVAFF
j_call: TRBJ1-1; v_call: TRBV28; cdr3_aa: CASSLLFGGKNTEAFF
j_call: TRBJ1-2; v_call: TRBV3-1; cdr3_aa: CASSNPPYGYTF
j_call: TRBJ2-5; v_call: TRBV11-2; cdr3_aa: CASSPNRNSRGETQYF
j_call: TRBJ1-5; v_call: TRBV19; cdr3_aa: CASSIGGGDGGQPQHF
j_call: TRBJ2-2; v_call: TRBV11-3; cdr3_aa: CASSLKGYNGELYF
j_call: TRBJ1-1; v_call: TRBV28; cdr3_aa: CASVGTDKAFF
j_call: TRBJ1-2; v_call: TRBV19; cdr3_aa: CASSIGQGASYGYTF
j_call: TRBJ1-2; v_call: TRBV6-1; cdr3_aa: CASSDGGYGYTF
j_call: TRBJ2-5; v_call: TRBV20-1; cdr3_aa: CSAIPGLAGVGETQYF
j_call: TRBJ2-7; v_call: TRBV10-1; cdr3_aa: CASSEIGDEQYF